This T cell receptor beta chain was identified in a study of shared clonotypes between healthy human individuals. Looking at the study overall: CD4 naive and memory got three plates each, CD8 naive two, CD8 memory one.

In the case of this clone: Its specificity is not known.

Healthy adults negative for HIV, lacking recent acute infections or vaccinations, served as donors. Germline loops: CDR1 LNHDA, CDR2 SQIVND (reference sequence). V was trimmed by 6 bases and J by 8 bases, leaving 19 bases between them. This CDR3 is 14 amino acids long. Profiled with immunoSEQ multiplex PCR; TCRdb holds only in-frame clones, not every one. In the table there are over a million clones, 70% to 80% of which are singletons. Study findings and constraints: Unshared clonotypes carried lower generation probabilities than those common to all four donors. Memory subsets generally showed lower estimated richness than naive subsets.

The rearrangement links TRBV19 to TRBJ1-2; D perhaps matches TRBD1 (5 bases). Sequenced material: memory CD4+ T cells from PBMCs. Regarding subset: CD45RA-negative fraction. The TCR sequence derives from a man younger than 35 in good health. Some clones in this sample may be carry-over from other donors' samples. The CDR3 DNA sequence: TGTGCCAGTAGCCTAGGGGTAGGGACGGAAGGCTACACCTTC. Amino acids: CASSLGVGTEGYTF. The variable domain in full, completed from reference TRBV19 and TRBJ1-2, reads DGGITQSPKYLFRKEGQNVTLSCEQNLNHDAMYWYRQDPGQGLRLIYYSQIVNDFQKGDIAEGYSVSREKKESFPLTVTSAQKNPTAFYLCASSLGVGTEGYTFGSGTRLTVV.